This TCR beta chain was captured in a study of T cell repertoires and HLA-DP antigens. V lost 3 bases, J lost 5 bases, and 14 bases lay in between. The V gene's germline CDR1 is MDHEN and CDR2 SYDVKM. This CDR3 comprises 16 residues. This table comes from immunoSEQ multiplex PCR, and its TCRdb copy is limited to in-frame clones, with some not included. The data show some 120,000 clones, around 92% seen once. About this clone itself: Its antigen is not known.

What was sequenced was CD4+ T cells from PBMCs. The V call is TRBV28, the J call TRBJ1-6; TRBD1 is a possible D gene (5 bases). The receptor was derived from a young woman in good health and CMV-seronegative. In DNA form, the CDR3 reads TGTGCCAGCAGTTTCCTAGCCGCAGGGAATAATTCACCCCTCCACTTT. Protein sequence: CASSFLAAGNNSPLHF.